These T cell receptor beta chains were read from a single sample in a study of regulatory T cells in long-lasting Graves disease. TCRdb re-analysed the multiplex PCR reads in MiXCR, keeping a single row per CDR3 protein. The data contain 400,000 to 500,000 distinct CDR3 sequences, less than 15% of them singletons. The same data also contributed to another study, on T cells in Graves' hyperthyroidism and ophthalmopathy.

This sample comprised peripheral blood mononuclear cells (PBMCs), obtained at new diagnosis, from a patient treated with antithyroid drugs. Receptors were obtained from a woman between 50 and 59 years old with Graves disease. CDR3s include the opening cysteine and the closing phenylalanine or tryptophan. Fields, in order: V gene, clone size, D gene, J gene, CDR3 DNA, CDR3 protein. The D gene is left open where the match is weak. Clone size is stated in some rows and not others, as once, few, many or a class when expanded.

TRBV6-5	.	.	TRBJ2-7	TGTGCCAGCAGTTACCCAGGCAACGTCCTCTACGAGCAGTACTTC	CASSYPGNVLYEQYF
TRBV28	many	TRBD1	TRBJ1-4	TGTGCCAGCAGTTCAGGGGGTGAAAAACTGTTTTTT	CASSSGGEKLFF
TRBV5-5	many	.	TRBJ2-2	TGTGCCAGCAGCTTGGTTAGGGGTCGTGAGCTGTTTTTT	CASSLVRGRELFF
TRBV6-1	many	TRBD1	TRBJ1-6	TGTGCCAGCCGAGTTGGGACAGGGGTCCCGCTTGATTCACCCCTCCACTTT	CASRVGTGVPLDSPLHF
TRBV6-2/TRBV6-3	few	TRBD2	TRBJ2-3	TGTGCCAGCAGTTATTTGCGGGAGTTCCCAGATACGCAGTATTTT	CASSYLREFPDTQYF
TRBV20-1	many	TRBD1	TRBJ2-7	TGCAGTCCAGGTAGGGGGACAGTTGTCGAGCAGTACTTC	CSPGRGTVVEQYF
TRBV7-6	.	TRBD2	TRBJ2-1	TGTGCCAGCAGCTTAGCGCGGGGGTCCTCCTACAATGAGCAGTTCTTC	CASSLARGSSYNEQFF
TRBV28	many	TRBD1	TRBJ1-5	TGTGCCAGCAGTATAGACAGGGTTCTTGGCAATCAGCCCCAGCATTTT	CASSIDRVLGNQPQHF
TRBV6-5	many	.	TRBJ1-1	TGTGCCAGCAGTTACTCCGCGGGGGGGGGCTCGAACACTGAAGCTTTCTTT	CASSYSAGGGSNTEAFF
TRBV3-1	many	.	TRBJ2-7	TGTGCCAGCAGCCAAGCGGCCCAGTACGAGCAGTACTTC	CASSQAAQYEQYF
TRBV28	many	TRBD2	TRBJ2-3	TGTGCCAGCAGTTTGATGACTAGCGGGAGGGCCCGGCTAGATACGCAGTATTTT	CASSLMTSGRARLDTQYF
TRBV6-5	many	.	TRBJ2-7	TGTGCCAGCAGTTACTCGCGGCGACAGTTACTCTACGAGCAGTACTTC	CASSYSRRQLLYEQYF
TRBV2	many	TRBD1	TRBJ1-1	TGTGCCAGCATTTCGGGACAGGTAACAACTGAAGCTTTCTTT	CASISGQVTTEAFF
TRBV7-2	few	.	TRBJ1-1	TGTGCCAGCGGCCAGCTTGGTCCAAACACTGAAGCTTTCTTT	CASGQLGPNTEAFF
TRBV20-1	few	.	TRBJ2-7	TGCGTTTCAAGGCGTTACGAGCAGTACTTC	CVSRRYEQYF
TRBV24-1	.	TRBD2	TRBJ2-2	TGTGCCACCAGTGCTAGTAGCGGGATCGGTCCCGGGGAGCTGTTTTTT	CATSASSGIGPGELFF
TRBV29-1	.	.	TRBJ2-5	TGCAGCGTCCCGTACGGGGAGACCCAGTACTTC	CSVPYGETQYF
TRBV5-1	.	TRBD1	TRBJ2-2	TGCGCCAGCAGCGCAGGACAGGGGGCCACCGGGGAGCTGTTTTTT	CASSAGQGATGELFF
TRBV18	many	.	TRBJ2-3	TGTGCCAGCCAACGGGTAGATACCGCAGATACGCAGTATTTT	CASQRVDTADTQYF
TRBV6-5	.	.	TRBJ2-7	TGTGCCAGCAGTTACTCGACTCCATTTTTAAACTACGAGCAGTACTTC	CASSYSTPFLNYEQYF
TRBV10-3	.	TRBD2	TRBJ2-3	TGTGCCATCAGTGAACCCTGGACTAGCGGGAGGGCCGTCCGCGCAGATACGCAGTATTTT	CAISEPWTSGRAVRADTQYF
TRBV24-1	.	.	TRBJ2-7	TGTGCCACCAGTGATTTGCCTTGGGGTGAGCAGTACTTC	CATSDLPWGEQYF
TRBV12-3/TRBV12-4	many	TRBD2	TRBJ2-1	TGTGCCAGCAGACTCGGGGGGGGACTAGCGGGAGAGGTTGAGCAGTTCTTC	CASRLGGGLAGEVEQFF
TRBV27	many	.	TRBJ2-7	TGTGCCAGCAGTTTGGGCGGGACCCATGAAGGCTACGAGCAGTACTTC	CASSLGGTHEGYEQYF
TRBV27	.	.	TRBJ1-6	TGTGCCAGCAGTTTATTGACCCCGTATAATTCACCCCTCCACTTT	CASSLLTPYNSPLHF
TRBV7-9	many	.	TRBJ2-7	TGTGCCAGCAGACCCGTTAGGGGGTCCTACGAGCAGTACTTC	CASRPVRGSYEQYF
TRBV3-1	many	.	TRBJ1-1	TGTGCCAGCAGCCAAGACGGTGCGGCTTTCTTT	CASSQDGAAFF
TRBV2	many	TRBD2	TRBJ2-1	TGTGCCAGCAGTGAATGGGCTAGCGGGAGTAGTGAGCAGTTCTTC	CASSEWASGSSEQFF
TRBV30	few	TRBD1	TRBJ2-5	TGTGCCTGGAGTCAGGGGGTTCCAGAGACCCAGTACTTC	CAWSQGVPETQYF
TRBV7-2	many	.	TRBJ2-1	TGTGCCAGCAGCTTTTTATGGGGGAGCGGCGGGAATGAGCAGTTCTTC	CASSFLWGSGGNEQFF
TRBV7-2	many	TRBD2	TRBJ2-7	TGTGCCAGCAGCTTCCGGCGGGAGGTGAACGAGCAGTACTTC	CASSFRREVNEQYF
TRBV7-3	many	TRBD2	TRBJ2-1	TGTGCCAGCAGCTTGACAGGGTGGGGATCTAGCGGGAGTAGCAATGAGCAGTTCTTC	CASSLTGWGSSGSSNEQFF
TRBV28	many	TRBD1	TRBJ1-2	TGTGCCAGCAGTTGGACAGGGGGTTTTCCCTATGGCTACACCTTC	CASSWTGGFPYGYTF
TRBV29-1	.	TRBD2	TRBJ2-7	TGCAGCGTTGCTAGCGGGGAGCTTTACGAGCAGTACTTC	CSVASGELYEQYF
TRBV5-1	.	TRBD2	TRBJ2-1	TGCGCCAGCAGCGCCGGGACTAGCGGGACCGATCGTTTATTCTTC	CASSAGTSGTDRLFF
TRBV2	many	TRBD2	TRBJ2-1	TGTGCCAGCAGGACTAGCGGGAGATACAATGAGCAGTTCTTC	CASRTSGRYNEQFF
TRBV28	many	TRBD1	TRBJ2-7	TGTGCCAGCACCACAAGCGACAGGGCGTCGCCGTTCGAGCAGTACTTC	CASTTSDRASPFEQYF
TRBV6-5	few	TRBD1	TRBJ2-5	TGTGCCAGCAGTTACTCAGCGGACAGGGGTTTGGAGACCCAGTACTTC	CASSYSADRGLETQYF
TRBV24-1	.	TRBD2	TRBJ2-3	TGTGCCACCAGTGCGGGGGGCCCAATCTCGCGGGAGGCCCCAGATACGCAGTATTTT	CATSAGGPISREAPDTQYF
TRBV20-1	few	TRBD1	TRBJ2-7	TGCAGTGCGCCGGGACAGGGTTCTTTCTACGAGCAGTACTTC	CSAPGQGSFYEQYF
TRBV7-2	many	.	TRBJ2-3	TGTGCCAGCAGCCCCCAGAGTAGCAGATCTTCGGATACGCAGTATTTT	CASSPQSSRSSDTQYF
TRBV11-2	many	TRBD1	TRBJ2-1	TGTGCCAGCAGCTTCACCCGGGACAGCTTTTTCAATGAGCAGTTCTTC	CASSFTRDSFFNEQFF
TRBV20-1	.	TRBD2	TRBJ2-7	TGCAGTGCCAGGGCCCTACAAAGGACTAGCGATTACGAGCAGTACTTC	CSARALQRTSDYEQYF
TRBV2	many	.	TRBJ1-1	TGTGCCAGCAGTGATTTCAGGGAGGGGAGGGAGACTGAAGCTTTCTTT	CASSDFREGRETEAFF
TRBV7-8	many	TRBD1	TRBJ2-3	TGTGCCAGCAGCCATCGTCCCGGGACAGGGGGCGAAAAACGCACAGATACGCAGTATTTT	CASSHRPGTGGEKRTDTQYF
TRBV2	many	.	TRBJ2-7	TGTGCCAGCAGTGGTGACTACGAGCAGTACTTC	CASSGDYEQYF
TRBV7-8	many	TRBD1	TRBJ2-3	TGTGCCAGCAGCGCCCGGGACAGGAACACAGATACGCAGTATTTT	CASSARDRNTDTQYF
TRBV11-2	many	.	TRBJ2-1	TGTGCCAGCAGCTTAGGGGCGCAGCTGCTCTCCTACAATGAGCAGTTCTTC	CASSLGAQLLSYNEQFF
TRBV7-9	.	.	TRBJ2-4	TGTGCCAGCAGCCCAACGGACATGGCCAAAAACATTCAGTACTTC	CASSPTDMAKNIQYF
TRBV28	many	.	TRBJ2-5	TGTGCCAGCACCTCGGGTAGTATGGAGACCCAGTACTTC	CASTSGSMETQYF
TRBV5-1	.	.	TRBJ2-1	TGCGCCAGCAGCTTGGAGTTGGGGATCCCCCACAATGAGCAGTTCTTC	CASSLELGIPHNEQFF
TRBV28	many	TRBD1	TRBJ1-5	TGTGCCAGCAGTCTTGACAGGGGCGGTCAGCCCCAGCATTTT	CASSLDRGGQPQHF